This entry features one T cell receptor (beta chain) sequence. This entry is derived from a study of control samples from healthy donors and cancer patients. The table came from immunoSEQ multiplex PCR; TCRdb's copy has only in-frame clones and leaves some out. The profile covers about 90,000 clones, with roughly 93% appearing a single time and nearly 1.5% taken by the ten largest. The sequencing input was blood. The receptor was derived from a woman aged 30 to 39 in good health.

The CDR3: CASSRTGNTGELFF. The CDR3 region has the DNA TGTGCCAGCTCCCGGACAGGGAACACCGGGGAGCTGTTTTTT. This chain joins TRBV6-5 and TRBJ2-2, with 7 positions matching TRBD1. The CDR3 consists of 14 residues. CDR1 and CDR2 (germline): MNHEY, SVGAGI. The J segment lost 1 base and the V segment lost 8 bases, leaving 4 bases of the junction unmatched.